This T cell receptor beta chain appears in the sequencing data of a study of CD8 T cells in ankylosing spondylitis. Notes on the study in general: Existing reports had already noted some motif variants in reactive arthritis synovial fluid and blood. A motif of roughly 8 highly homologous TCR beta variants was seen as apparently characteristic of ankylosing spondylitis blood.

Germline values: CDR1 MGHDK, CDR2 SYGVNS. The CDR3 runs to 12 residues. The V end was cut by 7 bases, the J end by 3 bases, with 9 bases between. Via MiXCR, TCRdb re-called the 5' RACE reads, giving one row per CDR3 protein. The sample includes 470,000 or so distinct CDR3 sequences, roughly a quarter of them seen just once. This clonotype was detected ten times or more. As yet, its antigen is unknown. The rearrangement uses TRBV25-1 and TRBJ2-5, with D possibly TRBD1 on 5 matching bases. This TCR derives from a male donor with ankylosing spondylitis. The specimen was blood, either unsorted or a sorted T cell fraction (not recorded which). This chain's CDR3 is CASMGHEETQYF. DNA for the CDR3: TGTGCCAGCATGGGGCACGAAGAGACCCAGTACTTC.